This T cell receptor (beta chain) was sequenced during a study of T cells in Graves' hyperthyroidism and ophthalmopathy. Amplified regions were TCR beta CDR3 sequences from RNA transcripts. In the first-round RT-PCR of the TCR CDR3, the HTBI primer set was used. TCRdb re-analysed the multiplex PCR reads in MiXCR, keeping a single row per CDR3 protein. The sample includes around 290,000 distinct CDR3 sequences, approximately 13% of them seen just once. Trimming took off 7 bases at V and 4 bases at J, with 14 bases between the two ends. The CDR3 has 14 amino acids. Germline CDR1 is MDHEN and CDR2 is SYDVKM. This clonotype was counted only a few times. With a much larger clone just one base away, this may be a read error. Patients between 18 and 65 years old had hyperthyroidism, newly diagnosed and lasting under 2 months.

Sequencing was carried out using blood. The receptor was isolated from a woman aged 40 to 50 with Graves' hyperthyroidism. The genes are TRBV28 and TRBJ1-3; D is undetermined. CDR3 nucleotide sequence: TGTGCCAGCAACTCCGAGCCAGAAGGAAACACCATATATTTT. This codes for CASNSEPEGNTIYF.